A selection of T cell receptor beta chains follows, all from one sample in a study of vaccination and CD4 T cells after COVID-19. No antigen is known for these receptors. Each CDR3 protein gets one entry after TCRdb re-called the PCR reads with MiXCR. This table holds 12,000 or so distinct CDR3 sequences, approximately 53% found once. The specimen was CD4+ T cells from blood, cultured in vitro. All receptors come from a human donor who had recovered from COVID-19. The CDR3 runs from the conserved cysteine through the conserved F or W. A D gene is named only where the DNA matches it firmly. The size of a clone is reported for some rows only, either as once, few or many, or as a class for expanded clones.

D gene	clone size	J gene	V gene	CDR3 protein	CDR3 DNA
TRBD1	NA	TRBJ2-7	TRBV7-9	CASSPRTGETWGYEQYF	TGTGCCAGCAGCCCCCGGACAGGGGAGACTTGGGGCTACGAGCAGTACTTC
NA	NA	TRBJ2-5	TRBV12-3/TRBV12-4	CASSLSFKETQYF	TGTGCCAGCAGCTTAAGCTTTAAAGAGACCCAGTACTTC
TRBD1	NA	TRBJ1-2	TRBV19	CASSIVSQGARGYTF	TGTGCCAGTAGTATTGTTTCACAGGGGGCGCGCGGCTACACCTTC
NA	NA	TRBJ1-2	TRBV6-1	CASSPATPTYTF	TGTGCCAGCAGTCCAGCGACCCCAACCTACACCTTC
TRBD1	NA	TRBJ2-7	TRBV20-1	CSAHPGTGIYEQYF	TGCAGTGCTCATCCCGGGACAGGGATCTACGAGCAGTACTTC
TRBD1	NA	TRBJ1-5	TRBV19	CASSMPGQGGIQPQHF	TGTGCCAGTAGTATGCCCGGACAGGGCGGGATCCAGCCCCAGCATTTT
TRBD1	few	TRBJ2-7	TRBV27	CASTLPKGALHSYEQYF	TGTGCCAGCACTCTTCCCAAGGGGGCACTTCACTCCTACGAGCAGTACTTC
TRBD1	NA	TRBJ1-2	TRBV23-1	CASADRGKGYTF	TGCGCCAGCGCTGACAGGGGGAAAGGCTACACCTTC
NA	NA	TRBJ2-2	TRBV28	CASSLGRGHGELFF	TGTGCCAGCAGTCTAGGCCGAGGTCACGGGGAGCTGTTTTTT
TRBD2	once	TRBJ2-5	TRBV7-2	CASSLGRAGGPPQETQYF	TGTGCCAGCAGCTTAGGTCGGGCGGGGGGGCCTCCCCAAGAGACCCAGTACTTC
NA	NA	TRBJ2-1	TRBV19	CASSIATANEQFF	TGTGCCAGTAGTATAGCCACGGCGAATGAGCAGTTCTTC
TRBD2	once	TRBJ2-3	TRBV7-2	CASSPPGLAVSTAGQYF	TGTGCCAGCAGCCCTCCGGGACTAGCGGTTAGTACAGCGGGGCAGTATTTT
TRBD1	NA	TRBJ2-7	TRBV29-1	CSVRPTGGGEQYF	TGCAGCGTCCGCCCGACAGGGGGAGGCGAGCAGTACTTC
NA	NA	TRBJ2-1	TRBV29-1	CSVEGQYYNEQFF	TGCAGCGTGGAGGGACAGTACTACAATGAGCAGTTCTTC
NA	NA	TRBJ1-2	TRBV20-1	CSAKTLGYGYTF	TGCAGTGCGAAAACCCTGGGCTATGGCTACACCTTC
TRBD1	NA	TRBJ1-1	TRBV7-9	CASSSGQGVGTEAFF	TGTGCCAGCAGCTCGGGACAGGGGGTAGGGACTGAAGCTTTCTTT
NA	once	TRBJ1-5	TRBV6-2/TRBV6-3	CASSPGSGRNQPQHF	TGTGCCAGCAGTCCCGGATCCGGACGAAATCAGCCCCAGCATTTT
NA	NA	TRBJ1-4	TRBV18	CASSPPGSQREKLFF	TGTGCCAGCTCACCACCGGGCTCCCAGAGGGAAAAACTGTTTTTT
TRBD1	few	TRBJ1-1	TRBV6-2/TRBV6-3	CASRAGQGHTEAFF	TGTGCCAGCAGGGCGGGACAGGGGCACACTGAAGCTTTCTTT
NA	NA	TRBJ1-2	TRBV4-1	CASSQPVWGRRYGYTF	TGCGCCAGCAGCCAACCCGTCTGGGGGCGGCGTTATGGCTACACCTTC
NA	NA	TRBJ1-2	TRBV6-2/TRBV6-3	CATQTGRLGGYTF	TGTGCCACCCAGACTGGCAGACTGGGCGGCTACACCTTC
NA	NA	TRBJ2-1	TRBV27	CASSRRRAGVKGQFF	TGTGCCAGCAGCCGACGGAGGGCTGGGGTTAAGGGGCAGTTCTTC
NA	few	TRBJ1-2	TRBV19	CASSIANYGYTF	TGTGCCAGTAGTATTGCGAACTATGGCTACACCTTC
NA	NA	TRBJ2-1	TRBV12-3/TRBV12-4	CASSHNVDNEQFF	TGTGCCAGCAGTCACAACGTGGATAATGAGCAGTTCTTC
NA	NA	TRBJ2-2	TRBV6-1	CASSERGRWAGELFF	TGTGCCAGCAGTGAACGGGGGCGGTGGGCCGGGGAGCTGTTTTTT
TRBD2	NA	TRBJ2-3	TRBV5-4	CASSQRLAGTTDTQYF	TGTGCCAGCAGCCAACGACTAGCGGGGACCACAGATACGCAGTATTTT
TRBD2	NA	TRBJ2-5	TRBV15	CATSRDYAGAGETQYF	TGTGCCACCAGCAGAGATTACGCGGGAGCCGGGGAGACCCAGTACTTC
NA	NA	TRBJ2-5	TRBV7-2	CASTLDTTQETQYF	TGTGCCAGCACCCTGGACACTACTCAAGAGACCCAGTACTTC
TRBD1	large	TRBJ2-2	TRBV5-4	CASSLRDRDTGELFF	TGTGCCAGCAGCTTAAGGGACAGGGATACCGGGGAGCTGTTTTTT
TRBD1	NA	TRBJ2-7	TRBV6-2/TRBV6-3	CASSYSTDPRDRGLDEQYF	TGTGCCAGCAGTTACTCGACGGATCCCCGGGACAGGGGTCTAGACGAGCAGTACTTC
NA	NA	TRBJ1-2	TRBV20-1	CSARDRGLGGDYGYTF	TGCAGTGCTAGAGATAGGGGACTGGGAGGGGACTATGGCTACACCTTC
NA	few	TRBJ2-5	TRBV18	CASSPKGETQYF	TGTGCCAGCTCACCAAAAGGGGAGACCCAGTACTTC
NA	NA	TRBJ1-5	TRBV27	CASSTGKGTPQHF	TGTGCCAGCAGTACAGGGAAGGGGACGCCCCAGCATTTT
NA	NA	TRBJ2-3	TRBV7-4	CASSTEDWLVTDTQYF	TGTGCCAGCAGCACCGAGGATTGGTTGGTCACAGATACGCAGTATTTT
NA	NA	TRBJ2-3	TRBV7-2	CASSRFGPDTQYF	TGTGCCAGCAGCCGTTTCGGGCCAGATACGCAGTATTTT
NA	few	TRBJ2-3	TRBV15	CATSRDLNTQYF	TGTGCCACCAGCAGAGATTTAAATACGCAGTATTTT
NA	NA	TRBJ1-5	TRBV5-1	CASRPDGSNQPQHF	TGCGCCAGCAGACCCGACGGAAGCAATCAGCCCCAGCATTTT